These 15 T cell receptor beta chains share one sample of origin, sequenced in a study of CD8 T cells in ankylosing spondylitis. One entry per CDR3 protein results from TCRdb running MiXCR on the 5' RACE reads. The sample shows 150,000 to 250,000 distinct CDR3 sequences, roughly 12% of them seen only once. The sequenced material came from blood, either unsorted or a sorted T cell fraction (not recorded which). All receptors come from a male donor with ankylosing spondylitis or in good health (not recorded which).

V and J are TRBV2 and TRBJ2-2, with TRBD1 identical over 7 bases. Germline V gives CDR1 SNHLY, CDR2 FYNNEI. The CDR3 is 14 amino acids. Trimming removed 4 bases from V and 6 bases from J; junction bases left unmatched: 5. CDR3 sequence reads: CASSGGTVPGELFF. The CDR3 DNA reads as TGTGCCAGCAGTGGGGGGACAGTCCCCGGGGAGCTGTTTTTT.

This chain uses TRBV7-9 with TRBJ2-5; TRBD1 agrees at 12 bases. V shed 4 bases, J shed 3 bases, and the junction held 6 bases outside the gene matches. CDR1 is SEHNR and CDR2 is FQNEAQ in the germline V gene (reference sequence). The CDR3 is 16 amino acids. The DNA of the CDR3 is TGTGCCAGCAGCTCTGCCGGGACAGGGGGCGAAGAGACCCAGTACTTC. This codes for CASSSAGTGGEETQYF.

This clonotype was seen a handful of times. V usage is TRBV7-9 and J usage is TRBJ2-3; D remains ambiguous. The germline V gene encodes CDR1 SEHNR and CDR2 FQNEAQ (reference sequence). The CDR3 loop spans 14 amino acids. The V and J ends lost 0 bases and 2 bases respectively, with 6 bases between them. The CDR3 region is CASSLAPLTDTQYF. The CDR3 region has the DNA TGTGCCAGCAGCTTAGCGCCCCTCACAGATACGCAGTATTTT.

This clonotype was observed a handful of times. The chain employs TRBV7-6 and TRBJ2-3; 8 positions match TRBD2. Germline loops: CDR1 SGHVS, CDR2 FNYEAQ. The J segment lost 6 bases and the V segment lost 4 bases, leaving 9 bases of the junction unmatched. The CDR3 runs to 15 residues. In DNA form, the CDR3 reads TGTGCCAGCAGCTCGTCGGGGGGGCCTCGGGATACGCAGTATTTT. It yields the protein CASSSSGGPRDTQYF.

The chain joins TRBV5-1 to TRBJ1-1, with a weak D call TRBD1 (6 bases). Trimming removed 3 bases at V and 3 bases at J, with 18 bases between. Germline CDR1 reads SGHRS; CDR2 reads YFSETQ. The CDR3 extends over 16 amino acids. The CDR3 sequence is CASSYDEQGRDTEAFF. The CDR3 coding sequence is TGCGCCAGCAGCTATGACGAACAGGGTCGTGACACTGAAGCTTTCTTT.

This clonotype was seen a few times. CDR3 nucleotides: TGCAGCGTTGCCGGCGGTCCCTCCATGGGGACTGAAGCTTTCTTT. Protein sequence: CSVAGGPSMGTEAFF. This rearrangement joins TRBV29-1 to TRBJ1-1, with D unresolved. Trimming cost V 4 bases and J 5 bases, with 20 bases left between them. The CDR3 is 15 amino acids. Germline V gene data show CDR1 as SQVTM and CDR2 as ANQGSEA. Combining the CDR3 with reference TRBV29-1 and TRBJ1-1 gives the whole variable domain SAVISQKPSRDICQRGTSLTIQCQVDSQVTMMFWYRQQPGQSLTLIATANQGSEATYESGFVIDKFPISRPNLTFSTLTVSNMSPEDSSIYLCSVAGGPSMGTEAFFGQGTRLTVV.

This clonotype was counted a few times. The chain links TRBV12-3 or TRBV12-4 to TRBJ2-5; D gene uncertain. Trimming left V 0 bases short and J 1 base short, with 6 bases between. The CDR3 contains 14 residues. CDR3 residues: CASSLALGQETQYF. The DNA for the CDR3 is TGTGCCAGCAGTTTAGCGCTCGGCCAAGAGACCCAGTACTTC.

This clonotype showed up just a few times. This chain joins TRBV4-1 and TRBJ2-5; a weak D match, TRBD1 (8 bases). Germline values: CDR1 MGHRA, CDR2 YSYEKL. This CDR3 contains 15 residues. The V end lost 1 base, the J end lost 5 bases, and 14 bases lay between the germline ends. The CDR3 loop reads CASSQGGQGGETQYF. CDR3 sequence (DNA): TGCGCCAGCAGCCAAGGCGGACAGGGAGGGGAGACCCAGTACTTC.

A few counts support this clonotype. This chain joins TRBV6-5 and TRBJ1-1; no clear D. This CDR3 spans 14 amino acids. Trimming shortened V by 0 bases and J by 9 bases, and 14 bases separated the two germline ends. Germline V gene data show CDR1 as MNHEY and CDR2 as SVGAGI. In DNA, the CDR3 is TGTGCCAGCAGTTACTCGAGTGGTGGCCGTCAAGCTTTCTTT. This sequence encodes CASSYSSGGRQAFF.

The CDR3: CASSWDPGQDTYEQYF. Here the CDR3 DNA reads TGCGCCAGCAGCTGGGATCCGGGACAGGATACCTACGAGCAGTACTTC. This chain links TRBV5-1 with TRBJ2-7; 8 bases align to TRBD1. J gave up 2 bases and V 3 bases, and 10 bases lay outside the gene matches. This CDR3 comprises 16 residues. Germline V gene data show CDR1 as SGHRS and CDR2 as YFSETQ.

This clonotype was detected a few times. V usage is TRBV5-6 and J usage is TRBJ2-1, with D tentatively TRBD1 (5 bases). This CDR3 contains 13 residues. Germline values: CDR1 SGHDT, CDR2 YYEEEE. V dropped 0 bases and J dropped 9 bases, with 10 bases sitting between them. CDR3 in amino acids: CASSLAGIREQFF. The CDR3 DNA is TGTGCCAGCAGCTTGGCAGGGATTCGTGAGCAGTTCTTC.

J is TRBJ2-1 and V is TRBV2; D is possibly TRBD2 (7 bases). CDR1 and CDR2 from the germline V gene are SNHLY and FYNNEI. V lost 2 bases to trimming and J lost 6 bases, with 14 bases between them. This CDR3 contains 15 residues. This CDR3 is CASSEYRGAPNEQFF. The CDR3 coding sequence is TGTGCCAGCAGTGAATATCGGGGGGCCCCCAATGAGCAGTTCTTC.

The chain carries TRBV4-2 and TRBJ1-6, with TRBD1 as a possible D gene (6 bases). This CDR3 contains 14 residues. The germline V and J ends were trimmed by 4 bases and 10 bases, with 14 bases remaining between them. Germline V CDR1 and CDR2: LGHNA, YNFKEQ. CDR3 nucleotides: TGTGCCAGCAGCCCGGCGGGGGCTGAATCACCCCTCCACTTT. This sequence encodes CASSPAGAESPLHF.

The chain recombines TRBV27 with TRBJ2-1; the D gene could be TRBD1 or TRBD2 (5 bases each). The CDR3 runs to 14 residues. Germline CDR1 and CDR2: MNHEY and SMNVEV (reference sequence). Trimming removed 3 bases from V and 7 bases from J, with 13 bases in between. As DNA, the CDR3 is TGTGCCAGCAGTTTCCCCGGGGACCTTAATGAGCAGTTCTTC. It encodes CASSFPGDLNEQFF.

The J gene is TRBJ1-6, the V gene TRBV11-2; 11 nucleotides align to TRBD1. There are 14 residues in the CDR3. V lost 5 bases to trimming and J lost 9 bases; unmatched junction nucleotides: 3. The germline V gene encodes CDR1 SGHAT and CDR2 FQNNGV. The CDR3 spells CASSHGTGGSPLHF. The CDR3 DNA reads TGTGCCAGCAGCCATGGGACAGGGGGTTCACCCCTCCACTTT.